The present T cell receptor (beta chain) was sequenced within a study of cytomegalovirus exposure and HLA in healthy donors. In the PCR, 60 Vbeta and 13 Jbeta primers were used. Profiling relied on immunoSEQ multiplex PCR, and the TCRdb table lists in-frame clones only, not all of them. The data hold tens of thousands of clones, with approximately 79% observed a single time. The V gene's germline CDR1 is SGHAT and CDR2 FQNNGV. The trim removed 5 bases at V and 7 bases at J, leaving 10 bases unmatched. The CDR3 extends over 16 amino acids. Sequencing input: PBMCs. The clonotype originates from a female donor in good health and CMV-seronegative. V gene TRBV11-2 combines with J gene TRBJ2-5; the match to TRBD2 covers 13 bases. CDR3 DNA: TGTGCCAGCAGCCCCGGGGGACTAGCGGGAACAGGGACCCAGTACTTC. This codes for CASSPGGLAGTGTQYF.